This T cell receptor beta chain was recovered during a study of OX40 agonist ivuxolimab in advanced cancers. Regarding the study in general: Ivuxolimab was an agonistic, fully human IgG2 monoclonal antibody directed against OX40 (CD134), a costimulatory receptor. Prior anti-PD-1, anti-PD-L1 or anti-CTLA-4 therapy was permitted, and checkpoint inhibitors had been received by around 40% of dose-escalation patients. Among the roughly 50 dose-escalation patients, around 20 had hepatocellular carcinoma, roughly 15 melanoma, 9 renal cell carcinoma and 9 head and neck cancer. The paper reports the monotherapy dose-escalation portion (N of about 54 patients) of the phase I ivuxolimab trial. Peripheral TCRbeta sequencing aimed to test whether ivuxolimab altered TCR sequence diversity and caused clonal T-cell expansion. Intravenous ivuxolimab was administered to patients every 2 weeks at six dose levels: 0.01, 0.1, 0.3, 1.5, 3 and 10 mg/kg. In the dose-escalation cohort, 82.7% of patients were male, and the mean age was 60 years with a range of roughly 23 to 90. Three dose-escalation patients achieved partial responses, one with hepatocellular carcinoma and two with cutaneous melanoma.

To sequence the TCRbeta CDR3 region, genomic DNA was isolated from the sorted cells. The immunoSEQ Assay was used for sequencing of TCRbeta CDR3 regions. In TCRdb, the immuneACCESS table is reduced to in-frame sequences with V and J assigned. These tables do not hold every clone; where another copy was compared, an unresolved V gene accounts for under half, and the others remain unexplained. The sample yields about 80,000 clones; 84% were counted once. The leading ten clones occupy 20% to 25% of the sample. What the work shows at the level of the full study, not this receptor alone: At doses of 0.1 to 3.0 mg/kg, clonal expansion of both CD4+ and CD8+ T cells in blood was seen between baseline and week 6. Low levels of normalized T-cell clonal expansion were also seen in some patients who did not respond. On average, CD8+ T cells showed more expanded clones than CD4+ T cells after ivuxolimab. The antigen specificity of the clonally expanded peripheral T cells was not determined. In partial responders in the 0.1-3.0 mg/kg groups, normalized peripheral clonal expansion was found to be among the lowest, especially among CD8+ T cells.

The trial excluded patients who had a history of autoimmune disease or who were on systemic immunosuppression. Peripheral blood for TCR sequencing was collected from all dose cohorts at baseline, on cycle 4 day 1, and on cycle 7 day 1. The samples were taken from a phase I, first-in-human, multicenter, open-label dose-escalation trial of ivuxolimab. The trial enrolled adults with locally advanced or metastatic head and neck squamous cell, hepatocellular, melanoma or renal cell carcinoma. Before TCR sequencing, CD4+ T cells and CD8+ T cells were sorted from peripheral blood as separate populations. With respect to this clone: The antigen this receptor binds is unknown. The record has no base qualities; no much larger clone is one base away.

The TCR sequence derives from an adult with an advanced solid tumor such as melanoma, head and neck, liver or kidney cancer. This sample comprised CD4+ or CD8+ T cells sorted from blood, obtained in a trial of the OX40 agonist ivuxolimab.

For the CDR3, the sequence is CSVAGRANTEAFF. The DNA reads TGCAGCGTTGCGGGAAGGGCGAACACTGAAGCTTTCTTT. The rearranged chain carries TRBV29-1 and TRBJ1-1; no D gene is confidently identified. V is reduced by 4 bases and J by 1 base, leaving a spacing of 10 bases between them. CDR1 and CDR2 (SQVTM, ANQGSEA) derive from the germline V gene. From cysteine to phenylalanine, the CDR3 is 13 amino acids long. Solely the CDR3 DNA is kept, with 39 bases framed from the first base.